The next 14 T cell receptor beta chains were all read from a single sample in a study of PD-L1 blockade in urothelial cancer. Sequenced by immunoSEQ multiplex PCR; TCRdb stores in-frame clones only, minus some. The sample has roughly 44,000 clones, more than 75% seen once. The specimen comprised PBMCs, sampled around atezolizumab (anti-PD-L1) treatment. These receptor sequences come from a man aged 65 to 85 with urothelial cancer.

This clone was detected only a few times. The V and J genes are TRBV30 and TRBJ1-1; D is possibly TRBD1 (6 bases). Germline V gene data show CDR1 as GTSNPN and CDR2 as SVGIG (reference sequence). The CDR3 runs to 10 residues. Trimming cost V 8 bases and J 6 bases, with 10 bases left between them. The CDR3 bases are TGTGCCGGTCGACAGGCTGAAGCTTTCTTT. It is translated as CAGRQAEAFF.

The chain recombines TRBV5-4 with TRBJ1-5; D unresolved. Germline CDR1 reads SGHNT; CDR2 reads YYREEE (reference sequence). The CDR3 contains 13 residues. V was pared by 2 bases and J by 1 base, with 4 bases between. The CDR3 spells CASSFGSNQPQHF. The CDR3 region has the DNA TGTGCCAGCAGCTTCGGGAGCAATCAGCCCCAGCATTTT. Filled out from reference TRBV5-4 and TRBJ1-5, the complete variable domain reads ETGVTQSPTHLIKTRGQQVTLRCSSQSGHNTVSWYQQALGQGPQFIFQYYREEENGRGNFPPRFSGLQFPNYSSELNVNALELDDSALYLCASSFGSNQPQHFGDGTRLSIL.

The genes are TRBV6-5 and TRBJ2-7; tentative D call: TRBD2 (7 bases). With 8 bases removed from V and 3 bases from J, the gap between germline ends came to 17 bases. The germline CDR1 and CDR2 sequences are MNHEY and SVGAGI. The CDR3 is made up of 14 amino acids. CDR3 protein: CASGGGRAYYEQYF. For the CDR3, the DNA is TGTGCCAGCGGGGGGGGCAGGGCTTACTACGAGCAGTACTTC.

CDR3 nucleotide sequence: TGTGCCAGCAGCCAAGGCACCGGGACAGAGCTCAACACTGAAGCTTTCTTT. Translation gives CASSQGTGTELNTEAFF. The chain links TRBV4-2 to TRBJ1-1; 7 bases map to TRBD1. Per the germline V gene, CDR1 is LGHNA and CDR2 is YNFKEQ. The V gene end was trimmed by 1 base and the J gene end by 2 bases; junction bases not matched to a gene: 10. The CDR3 has 17 residues.

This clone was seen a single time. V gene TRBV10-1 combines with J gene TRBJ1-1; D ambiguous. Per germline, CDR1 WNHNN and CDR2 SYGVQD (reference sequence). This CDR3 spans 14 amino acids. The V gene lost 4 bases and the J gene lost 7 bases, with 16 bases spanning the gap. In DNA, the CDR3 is TGCGCCAGCAGTGCGAGGGTCGCGGGTGGTGAAGCTTTCTTT. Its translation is CASSARVAGGEAFF.

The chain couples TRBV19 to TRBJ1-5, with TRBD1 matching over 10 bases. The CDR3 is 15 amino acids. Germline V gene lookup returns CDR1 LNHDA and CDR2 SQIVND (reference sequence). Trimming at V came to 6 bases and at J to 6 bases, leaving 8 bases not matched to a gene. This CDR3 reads CASSSDRGQGQPQHF. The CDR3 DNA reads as TGTGCCAGTAGCTCTGACAGGGGGCAGGGTCAGCCCCAGCATTTT. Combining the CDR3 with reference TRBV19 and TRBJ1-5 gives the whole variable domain DGGITQSPKYLFRKEGQNVTLSCEQNLNHDAMYWYRQDPGQGLRLIYYSQIVNDFQKGDIAEGYSVSREKKESFPLTVTSAQKNPTAFYLCASSSDRGQGQPQHFGDGTRLSIL.

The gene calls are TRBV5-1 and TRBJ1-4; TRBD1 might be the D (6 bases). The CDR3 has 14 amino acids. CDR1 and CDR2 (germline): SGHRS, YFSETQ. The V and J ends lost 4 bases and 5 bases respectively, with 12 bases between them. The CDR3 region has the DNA TGCGCCAGCAGCCTCAGGGGTACAAATGAAAAACTGTTTTTT. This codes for CASSLRGTNEKLFF.

The CDR3 loop reads CAIGNPSGANVLTF. Written as DNA, the CDR3 is TGTGCGATCGGGAACCCCTCTGGGGCCAACGTCCTGACTTTC. The chain couples TRBV7-3 to TRBJ2-6, with D perhaps matching TRBD2 (5 bases). Germline CDR1 and CDR2: SGHTA and FQGTGA. This CDR3 region has 14 residues.

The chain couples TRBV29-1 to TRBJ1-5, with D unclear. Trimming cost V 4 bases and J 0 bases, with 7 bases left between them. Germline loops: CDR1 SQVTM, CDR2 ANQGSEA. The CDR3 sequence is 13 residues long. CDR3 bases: TGCAGCGTTGCAGATTATAGCAATCAGCCCCAGCATTTT. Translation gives CSVADYSNQPQHF.

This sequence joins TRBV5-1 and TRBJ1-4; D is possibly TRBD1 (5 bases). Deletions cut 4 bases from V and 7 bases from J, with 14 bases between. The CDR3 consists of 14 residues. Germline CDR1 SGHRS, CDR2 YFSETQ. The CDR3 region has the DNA TGCGCCAGCAGCCCAGGCGGGGGTACTGAAAAACTGTTTTTT. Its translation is CASSPGGGTEKLFF.

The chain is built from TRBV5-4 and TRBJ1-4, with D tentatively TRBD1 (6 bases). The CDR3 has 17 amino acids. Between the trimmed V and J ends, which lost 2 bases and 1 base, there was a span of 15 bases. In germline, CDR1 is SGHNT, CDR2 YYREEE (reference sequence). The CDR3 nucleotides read TGTGCCAGCAGCTTAGGGGGAGCAGGGAGAACTAATGAAAAACTGTTTTTT. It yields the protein CASSLGGAGRTNEKLFF.

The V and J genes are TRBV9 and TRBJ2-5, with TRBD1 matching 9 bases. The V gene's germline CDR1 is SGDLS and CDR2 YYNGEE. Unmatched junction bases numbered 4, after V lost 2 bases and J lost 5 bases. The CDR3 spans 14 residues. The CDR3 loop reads CASSVTGGLETQYF. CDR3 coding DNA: TGTGCCAGCAGCGTCACAGGGGGCCTGGAGACCCAGTACTTC.

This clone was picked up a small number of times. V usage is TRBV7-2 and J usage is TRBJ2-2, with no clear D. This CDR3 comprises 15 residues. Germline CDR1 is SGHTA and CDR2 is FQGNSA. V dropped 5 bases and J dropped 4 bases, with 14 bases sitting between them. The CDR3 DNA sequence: TGTGCCAGCAGCCCAGGTGGCAGTCGCACCGGGGAGCTGTTTTTT. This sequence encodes CASSPGGSRTGELFF. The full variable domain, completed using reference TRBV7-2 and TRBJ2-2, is GAGVSQSPSNKVTEKGKDVELRCDPISGHTALYWYRQSLGQGLEFLIYFQGNSAPDKSGLPSDRFSAERTGGSVSTLTIQRTQQEDSAVYLCASSPGGSRTGELFFGEGSRLTVL.

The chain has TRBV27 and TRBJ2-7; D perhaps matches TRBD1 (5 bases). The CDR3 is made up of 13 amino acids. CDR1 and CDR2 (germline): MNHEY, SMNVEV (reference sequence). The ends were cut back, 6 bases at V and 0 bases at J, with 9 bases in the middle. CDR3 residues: CASRRGDSYEQYF. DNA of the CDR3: TGTGCCAGCAGAAGGGGCGACTCCTACGAGCAGTACTTC.